This passage covers 26 T cell receptor beta chains from one sample sequenced in a study of T cell repertoires in cytomegalovirus infection. TCRdb re-called the reads with MiXCR, one entry per CDR3 protein. The table has nearly 550,000 distinct CDR3 sequences, approximately 15% seen once; the top ten hold roughly a quarter. The specimen sequenced was CD8+ T cells from PBMCs. The receptors were gathered from a human donor in good health (CMV status not recorded). Some clones in this sample may be carry-over from other donors' samples.

This clonotype has only a few counts. The gene calls are TRBV4-1 and TRBJ1-2; D gene uncertain. The germline V gene encodes CDR1 MGHRA and CDR2 YSYEKL. This CDR3 region has 15 residues. V lost 0 bases, J lost 3 bases, and 11 bases lay in between. CDR3: CASSQDQRSYYGYTF. DNA of the CDR3: TGCGCCAGCAGCCAAGATCAAAGGAGCTACTATGGCTACACCTTC.

This clonotype has ten or more counts. V is TRBV7-9 and J is TRBJ1-1, with D possibly TRBD1 on 6 matching bases. This CDR3 contains 14 residues. V dropped 4 bases and J dropped 10 bases, with 19 bases sitting between them. Germline V gives CDR1 SEHNR, CDR2 FQNEAQ (reference sequence). CDR3 sequence (DNA): TGTGCCAGCAGCTCTACCCGGGACAAGTTTGGAGCTTTCTTT. Translation: CASSSTRDKFGAFF.

This clonotype showed up just a few times. The chain carries TRBV29-1 and TRBJ2-1, with D possibly TRBD2 on 6 matching bases. The CDR3 loop spans 12 amino acids. CDR1 SQVTM and CDR2 ANQGSEA come from the germline V gene. V dropped 7 bases and J dropped 7 bases, with 14 bases sitting between them. The CDR3 is CSGRAEANEQFF. For the CDR3, the DNA is TGCAGCGGGAGGGCCGAGGCTAATGAGCAGTTCTTC.

This clonotype was counted only a few times. Being one base from a much bigger clone, this may be a read error. For the CDR3, the DNA is TGTGCCAGCAGCTATGACAGGAGCTCCGACAATGAGCAGTTCTTC. Translated, it gives CASSYDRSSDNEQFF. The chain has TRBV6-1 and TRBJ2-1; TRBD1 might be the D (6 bases). The CDR3 covers 15 residues. Per germline, CDR1 MNHNS and CDR2 SASEGT.

The rearrangement uses TRBV2 and TRBJ2-7; 7 bases are shared with TRBD1. The germline V gene has CDR1 SNHLY and CDR2 FYNNEI. The CDR3 length is 12 residues. J lost 2 bases, V lost 11 bases, and 6 bases had no gene match. This CDR3 reads CAALGTAYEQYF. The CDR3 nucleotides are TGTGCCGCCTTGGGGACAGCCTACGAGCAGTACTTC.

This clonotype has a count of ten or more. The chain couples TRBV7-8 to TRBJ1-1, with TRBD1 as a possible D gene (6 bases). Germline V lookup: CDR1 SGHVS, CDR2 FQNEAQ. CDR3 length: 16 residues. Trimming left V 0 bases short and J 2 bases short, with 13 bases between. Written as DNA, the CDR3 is TGTGCCAGCAGCTTAGCAGGGGGGGCGGTTAACACTGAAGCTTTCTTT. It encodes CASSLAGGAVNTEAFF. Full variable domain (missing parts from reference TRBV7-8 and TRBJ1-1): GAGVSQSPRYKVAKRGQDVALRCDPISGHVSLFWYQQALGQGPEFLTYFQNEAQLDKSGLPSDRFFAERPEGSVSTLKIQRTQQEDSAVYLCASSLAGGAVNTEAFFGQGTRLTVV.

This clonotype showed up many times. V usage is TRBV7-9 and J usage is TRBJ1-2, with TRBD1 identical over 9 bases. Germline trimming cut 0 bases from V and 7 bases from J; bases unmatched to any gene: 9. This CDR3 comprises 16 residues. Germline-derived CDR1 and CDR2 are SEHNR and FQNEAQ (reference sequence). This chain's CDR3 is CASSLAGTGMGSGYTF. In DNA, the CDR3 is TGTGCCAGCAGCTTAGCCGGGACAGGGATGGGAAGTGGCTACACCTTC.

The chain uses TRBV29-1 and TRBJ2-1; D is uncertain. Germline CDR1 reads SQVTM; CDR2 reads ANQGSEA. This CDR3 is built from 14 residues. V lost 2 bases and J lost 6, with 14 bases in between. The CDR3, as DNA: TGCAGCGTTGAACGCTACCAGAGGCCCAATGAGCAGTTCTTC. Protein sequence: CSVERYQRPNEQFF.

This rearrangement joins TRBV15 to TRBJ2-1; D may correspond to TRBD1 or TRBD2 (5 bases each). Germline assignment: CDR1 LNHNV and CDR2 YYDKDF (reference sequence). V was cut by 3 bases and J by 10 bases, with 25 bases left in between. The CDR3 consists of 17 residues. CDR3 residues: CATSRKGERATSGEQFF. The CDR3 DNA sequence: TGTGCCACCAGCAGGAAGGGAGAGAGGGCAACCTCAGGGGAGCAGTTCTTC.

J is TRBJ1-2 and V is TRBV30; D call uncertain. Germline V gene data show CDR1 as GTSNPN and CDR2 as SVGIG (reference sequence). Trimming cost V 1 base and J 10 bases, with 10 bases left between them. CDR3 length: 11 residues. The CDR3 is CAWSDAFPYTF. The CDR3 DNA is TGTGCCTGGAGTGATGCTTTTCCCTACACCTTC.

This clonotype was seen ten or more times. V is TRBV11-2 and J is TRBJ1-4; tentative D call: TRBD1 (5 bases). Trimming took 1 base from V and 6 from J, leaving 9 bases between them. This CDR3 has 14 amino acids. From germline, CDR1 is SGHAT and CDR2 FQNNGV. The CDR3 loop reads CASSLVGGDEKLFF. The CDR3 nucleotides read TGTGCCAGCAGCTTAGTGGGGGGGGATGAAAAACTGTTTTTT.

Regarding this clonotype: Sequence at one end of the junction differs from germline and may be a read error. The chain uses TRBV14 and TRBJ2-7, with 9 bases lining up with TRBD1. There are 14 residues in the CDR3. Germline V gene lookup returns CDR1 SGHDN and CDR2 FVKESK. The CDR3 DNA follows: TGTGCTAGCAGCCAGGGGACAGGGTGGGACGAGCAGTACTTC. It translates to CASSQGTGWDEQYF. The variable domain in full, with the rest retrieved from reference TRBV14 and TRBJ2-7, is EAGVTQFPSHSVIEKGQTVTLRCDPISGHDNLYWYRRVMGKEIKFLLHFVKESKQDESGMPNNRFLAERTGGTYSTLKVQPAELEDSGVYFCASSQGTGWDEQYFGPGTRLTVT.

The chain couples TRBV5-1 to TRBJ2-3; TRBD2 is a possible D gene (6 bases). CDR3 length: 15 amino acids. V was shortened by 4 bases and J by 4 bases, with 16 bases between the two germline ends. From germline, CDR1 is SGHRS and CDR2 YFSETQ. Here the CDR3 reads CASSLYGSGADTQYF. DNA of the CDR3: TGCGCCAGCAGCCTGTACGGGAGTGGTGCAGATACGCAGTATTTT.

This clonotype was picked up a small number of times. This chain joins TRBV29-1 and TRBJ2-1; TRBD2 is a possible D gene (6 bases). Germline CDR1 is SQVTM and CDR2 is ANQGSEA. V was clipped by 3 bases and J by 1 base, with 16 bases between them. The CDR3 spans 16 residues. CDR3 nucleotide sequence: TGCAGCGTTGAGGGGGAGGCGACACGATCCTACAATGAGCAGTTCTTC. Protein: CSVEGEATRSYNEQFF.

The V call is TRBV15, the J call TRBJ1-6; the D is unclear. Trimming shortened V by 0 bases and J by 10 bases, and 7 bases separated the two germline ends. Germline CDR1 LNHNV, CDR2 YYDKDF (reference sequence). The length of the CDR3 is 13 residues. The CDR3 here is CATSREGGSPLHF. Written as DNA, the CDR3 is TGTGCCACCAGCAGAGAGGGCGGATCACCCCTCCACTTT.

The gene calls are TRBV27 and TRBJ2-7; D is unclear. The CDR3 runs 15 residues. The V gene's germline CDR1 is MNHEY and CDR2 SMNVEV (reference sequence). Trimming shortened V by 4 bases and J by 2 bases, and 15 bases separated the two germline ends. The DNA for the CDR3 is TGTGCCAGCAGTTATAAATCGACGGCGACCTACGAGCAGTACTTC. This codes for CASSYKSTATYEQYF.

The V and J genes are TRBV24-1 and TRBJ2-6, with unresolved D. V was shortened by 2 bases and J by 0 bases, with 4 bases between the two germline ends. Germline-derived CDR1 and CDR2 are KGHDR and SFDVKD. The CDR3 totals 15 residues. The CDR3: CATSDSYSGANVLTF. In DNA form, the CDR3 reads TGTGCCACCAGTGATTCCTACTCTGGGGCCAACGTCCTGACTTTC.

This sequence joins TRBV10-3 and TRBJ2-5; possibly TRBD2 for D (7 bases). CDR3 size: 15 residues. Germline CDR1 is ENHRY and CDR2 is SYGVKD. Trimming cost V 3 bases and J 5 bases, with 16 bases left between them. The CDR3 DNA sequence: TGTGCCATCAGTGAAGGGCGGGGGCCCGTGGAGACCCAGTACTTC. Its protein product is CAISEGRGPVETQYF.

This clonotype was seen a few times. The chain combines TRBV6-1 with TRBJ1-1, with D possibly TRBD1 on 5 matching bases. This CDR3 region has 13 residues. Trimming took off 5 bases at V and 7 bases at J, with 14 bases between the two ends. The germline gives CDR1 MNHNS, CDR2 SASEGT. CDR3 protein: CASSQGRIVEAFF. The CDR3 DNA is TGTGCCAGCAGTCAGGGACGGATCGTTGAAGCTTTCTTT.

A single count supports this clonotype. The chain recombines TRBV29-1 with TRBJ2-7; perhaps D is TRBD1 or TRBD2 (5 bases each). The V and J ends lost 6 bases and 6 bases respectively, with 21 bases between them. In germline, CDR1 is SQVTM, CDR2 ANQGSEA. The CDR3 is made up of 14 amino acids. CDR3 DNA: TGCAGCGTGGCCGGGACGGTCGAAGGGAGCGAGCAGTACTTC. Translation: CSVAGTVEGSEQYF.

The chain couples TRBV2 to TRBJ2-1; TRBD2 aligns across 12 bases. With 7 bases clipped from V and 6 bases from J, the junction kept 10 bases outside the gene matches. The CDR3 extends over 16 amino acids. Per germline, CDR1 SNHLY and CDR2 FYNNEI. CDR3 residues: CASTTQASGGANEQFF. CDR3 DNA sequence: TGTGCCAGCACCACCCAGGCTAGCGGGGGGGCCAATGAGCAGTTCTTC. Filled out from reference TRBV2 and TRBJ2-1, the complete variable domain reads EPEVTQTPSHQVTQMGQEVILRCVPISNHLYFYWYRQILGQKVEFLVSFYNNEISEKSEIFDDQFSVERPDGSNFTLKIRSTKLEDSAMYFCASTTQASGGANEQFFGPGTRLTVL.

This clonotype has more than one count but fewer than ten. The V call is TRBV12-3 or TRBV12-4, the J call TRBJ2-5; the D call may be TRBD1 or TRBD2 (5 bases each). The germline V and J ends were trimmed by 8 bases and 14 bases, with 15 bases remaining between them. The CDR3 consists of 10 residues. CDR3 coding DNA: TGTGCCAGCGGGTTGGGACGGGTCTACTTC. Protein product: CASGLGRVYF.

The V gene is TRBV19, the J gene TRBJ2-1; D gene ambiguous. The V end was cut by 7 bases, the J end by 9 bases, with 19 bases between. CDR3 length: 14 amino acids. CDR1 and CDR2 (germline): LNHDA, SQIVND (reference sequence). As DNA, the CDR3 is TGTGCCAGTACGACGACGGCGGCCAGGAGTGAGCAGTTCTTC. Translating it yields CASTTTAARSEQFF.

This clonotype showed up many times. The chain recombines TRBV6-5 with TRBJ2-7; tentatively, D is TRBD1 (6 bases). CDR3 size: 19 residues. The V gene's germline CDR1 is MNHEY and CDR2 SVGAGI. Trimming left V 2 bases short and J 1 base short, with 24 bases between. The CDR3, as DNA: TGTGCCAGCAGTTACGAGAAGGGAAAGGGACAACCACGATCCTACGAGCAGTACTTC. As protein: CASSYEKGKGQPRSYEQYF.

This clonotype was seen repeatedly, ten times or more. This chain connects TRBV12-3 or TRBV12-4 to TRBJ1-2; weak D call: TRBD1 (5 bases). The V gene lost 6 bases and the J gene lost 6 bases, with 17 bases spanning the gap. This CDR3 has 14 amino acids. This CDR3 reads CASRVGRRKNGYTF. CDR3 sequence (DNA): TGTGCCAGCAGGGTGGGACGGAGGAAGAATGGCTACACCTTC.

The chain recombines TRBV2 with TRBJ2-6, with TRBD1 matching over 12 bases. The CDR3 spans 19 residues. CDR1 is SNHLY, CDR2 FYNNEI, per germline. CDR3 nucleotide sequence: TGTGGCCCGGGGGGGACAGGGGGCGGAGAGGTCTCTGGGGCCAACGTCCTGACTTTC. Translation gives CGPGGTGGGEVSGANVLTF.